A selection of T cell receptor beta chains follows, all from one sample in a study of T cell changes during pregnancy in multiple sclerosis. Sequencing was performed with immunoSEQ multiplex PCR; in TCRdb, only in-frame clones are kept and a portion is missing. The sample has about 75,000 clones, more than 80% seen once. Sequencing was performed on peripheral blood, taken in the first trimester of pregnancy. The origin of the receptors is a female donor in good health, enrolled as a control in a pregnancy study. Each CDR3 is given with its conserved first and last residue. The order of the fields is J gene, V gene, CDR3 protein.

J: TRBJ1-2
V: TRBV7-9
CDR3: CASSQIGWDRVYGYTF

J: TRBJ2-2
V: TRBV7-6
CDR3: CASSPRAGGYANTGELFF

J: TRBJ2-5
V: TRBV5-1
CDR3: CASRTGAGRETQYF

J: TRBJ2-1
V: TRBV10-1
CDR3: CASSANRKNEQFF

J: TRBJ2-1
V: TRBV2
CDR3: CASSGGTSGYNEQFF

J: TRBJ2-5
V: TRBV28
CDR3: CASRDSRRLETQYF

J: TRBJ2-4
V: TRBV30
CDR3: CATGLAGGGNIQYF

J: TRBJ1-6
V: TRBV27
CDR3: CASSPAFSYRSPLHF

J: TRBJ2-7
V: TRBV2
CDR3: CASSATSGSYEQYF

J: TRBJ1-1
V: TRBV6-5
CDR3: CASSYSYGLNTEAFF

J: TRBJ1-1
V: TRBV7-9
CDR3: CASSLAGGMNTEAFF

J: TRBJ2-7
V: TRBV5-1
CDR3: CASSLGLAVEQYF

J: TRBJ1-4
V: TRBV5-4
CDR3: CASSPARGIDEKLFF